The clone carrying this TCR beta chain was counted a few times. Its specificity is not known. Sample-barcoded 5' priming and a J-beta primer mix drove a second PCR of about 6 to 11 cycles. Each cDNA molecule was tagged by a template-switch adaptor that had 12 random nucleotides. Sequencing recovered at least 2.5 million CDR3-containing paired-end reads from each sample. TCRdb used MiXCR to reprocess the 5' RACE reads, holding one entry per CDR3 protein. The sample gives about 680,000 distinct CDR3 sequences, roughly 50% of which show up once; about 32% is in the top ten. The sample originates from a study of blood T cells in healthy people across ages. CDR3 size: 13 residues. The V and J ends lost 6 bases and 3 bases respectively, with 11 bases between them. CDR1 MDHEN and CDR2 SYDVKM come from the germline V gene. Study-level findings and limits: Unsorted PBMCs blocked a conclusive comparison of naive and antigen-experienced cells.

The chain carries TRBV28 and TRBJ1-2; perhaps TRBD1 as D (5 bases). The source material was blood. The TCR comes from a woman in her sixties in good health. CDR3 sequence reads: CASRAGFDYGYTF. DNA for the CDR3: TGTGCCAGCAGGGCAGGGTTTGACTATGGCTACACCTTC.